The source of this TCR beta chain is a study of cytomegalovirus exposure and HLA in healthy donors. General study findings and limits: Cytomegalovirus-associated TCR beta chains were listed, numbering more than 150. Specificity of three CMV-associated chains for CMV antigens was verified in vitro.

A roughly 120-subject validation cohort, separate from the 666-subject first cohort, supplied the donors. V was cut by 5 bases and J by 0 bases, with 17 bases left in between. This CDR3 is 17 amino acids long. Germline V gene sequence: CDR1 SGHVS, CDR2 FNYEAQ. Notes on this clone: What it binds is not known.

Sequencing used immunoSEQ multiplex PCR; TCRdb keeps in-frame clones, though not all of them. The sample lists 200,000 to 300,000 clones, over 75% seen once, with 12% in the top ten. Sequenced: PBMCs. This receptor was obtained from a man between 18 and 29 years old in good health and CMV-seropositive. V is TRBV7-6 and J is TRBJ1-5; D is perhaps TRBD1 (5 bases). The CDR3 loop is CASSPHPGTDSNQPQHF. CDR3 DNA: TGTGCCAGCAGCCCTCACCCAGGGACTGATAGCAATCAGCCCCAGCATTTT.